The 28 T cell receptor beta chains presented below share a single source sample, sequenced in a study of T cell repertoires in cytomegalovirus infection. TCRdb independently ran MiXCR on the reads; one entry per CDR3 protein. The table lists 150,000 or so distinct CDR3 sequences, roughly 15% of them singletons. The sample taken for sequencing was CD8+ T cells from PBMCs. These receptors all stem from a human donor in good health (CMV status not recorded). Some clones in this sample may be carry-over from other donors' samples.

There are many counts of this clonotype. The chain is built from TRBV4-1 and TRBJ2-3, with D unresolved. V was clipped by 0 bases and J by 4 bases, with 11 bases between them. CDR3 length equals 15 residues. Germline CDR1 and CDR2: MGHRA and YSYEKL. In DNA form, the CDR3 reads TGCGCCAGCAGCCAAGACCCTCTCCCGCCAGATACGCAGTATTTT. Residues: CASSQDPLPPDTQYF.

This chain uses TRBV6-2 or TRBV6-3 with TRBJ2-4, with 7 bases matching TRBD2. J was trimmed by 0 bases and V by 5 bases; bases with no gene match: 7. Looked up from germline, CDR1 is MNHEY and CDR2 is SVGEGT. The CDR3 spans 16 residues. The CDR3 coding sequence is TGTGCCAGCAGTAGCGGTCTAGCGGTAGCCAAAAACATTCAGTACTTC. Its protein is CASSSGLAVAKNIQYF.

This clonotype was observed a handful of times. The gene calls are TRBV28 and TRBJ2-3; no clear D gene. The ends were cut back, 4 bases at V and 5 bases at J, with 7 bases in the middle. Germline values: CDR1 MDHEN, CDR2 SYDVKM. The CDR3 is made up of 12 amino acids. The CDR3 DNA reads TGTGCCAGCAGTTCGCCGAAAGATACGCAGTATTTT. Translating it yields CASSSPKDTQYF. The full variable domain, rest sourced from reference TRBV28 and TRBJ2-3, is DVKVTQSSRYLVKRTGEKVFLECVQDMDHENMFWYRQDPGLGLRLIYFSYDVKMKEKGDIPEGYSVSREKKERFSLILESASTNQTSMYLCASSSPKDTQYFGPGTRLTVL.

This clonotype has just a few counts. The chain recombines TRBV20-1 with TRBJ2-6; D is possibly TRBD1 (5 bases). Germline lookup yields CDR1 DFQATT and CDR2 SNEGSKA (reference sequence). Trimming took off 3 bases at V and 4 bases at J, with 10 bases between the two ends. The length of the CDR3 is 14 residues. In DNA, the CDR3 is TGCAGTGCTAGTGTGGGGCTCGGGGCCAACGTCCTGACTTTC. Translated: CSASVGLGANVLTF.

This clonotype is deemed medium-sized. This sequence joins TRBV7-6 and TRBJ2-3; no reliable D call. The CDR3 totals 13 residues. CDR1 is SGHVS and CDR2 is FNYEAQ in the germline V gene. V lost 2 bases and J lost 6, with 9 bases in between. The CDR3 loop reads CASSLTFRDTQYF. The CDR3 bases are TGTGCCAGCAGCTTAACCTTTCGGGATACGCAGTATTTT.

The chain has TRBV28 and TRBJ2-5; D may be TRBD1 (5 bases). There are 15 residues in the CDR3. Trimming took off 1 base at V and 5 bases at J, with 14 bases between the two ends. Germline V gene lookup returns CDR1 MDHEN and CDR2 SYDVKM. CDR3 coding DNA: TGTGCCAGCAGTTTATCGGCAGAAGCAGGGGAGACCCAGTACTTC. It yields the protein CASSLSAEAGETQYF.

V usage is TRBV6-2 or TRBV6-3 and J usage is TRBJ1-6; D gene ambiguous. The CDR3 totals 15 residues. V lost 5 bases, J lost 7 bases, and 15 bases lay in between. Germline CDR1 and CDR2: MNHEY and SVGEGT. The CDR3 protein is CASSIRIFKNSPLHF. For the CDR3, the DNA is TGTGCCAGCAGTATCAGAATCTTTAAAAATTCACCCCTCCACTTT.

V usage is TRBV6-2 or TRBV6-3 and J usage is TRBJ2-7; 8 nucleotides match TRBD2. This CDR3 is 15 amino acids long. V lost 0 bases, J lost 6 bases, and 7 bases stayed unmatched. Germline CDR1 reads MNHEY; CDR2 reads SVGEGT. CDR3 region: CASSYSDSGKVEQYF. The DNA of the CDR3 is TGTGCCAGCAGTTACTCGGATAGCGGGAAGGTCGAGCAGTACTTC.

V and J are TRBV28 and TRBJ2-1, with TRBD2 identical over 9 bases. The CDR3 has 14 amino acids. Germline assignment: CDR1 MDHEN and CDR2 SYDVKM. Trimming at V came to 6 bases and at J to 10 bases, leaving 10 bases not matched to a gene. The CDR3, as DNA: TGTGCCAGCAGGTCCATCGGCGGGAGGGAGGAGCAGTTCTTC. Encoded protein: CASRSIGGREEQFF. Looking up the rest from reference TRBV28 and TRBJ2-1 gives the full variable domain: DVKVTQSSRYLVKRTGEKVFLECVQDMDHENMFWYRQDPGLGLRLIYFSYDVKMKEKGDIPEGYSVSREKKERFSLILESASTNQTSMYLCASRSIGGREEQFFGPGTRLTVL.

This clonotype was seen many times. V is TRBV7-6 and J is TRBJ1-1, with TRBD1 matching 7 bases. Germline V gene lookup returns CDR1 SGHVS and CDR2 FNYEAQ. CDR3 length: 17 residues. Trimming at V came to 4 bases and at J to 1 base, leaving 12 bases not matched to a gene. The CDR3 protein is CASSSFTSGTENTEAFF. The CDR3 DNA reads as TGTGCCAGCAGCTCTTTCACCTCCGGGACAGAGAACACTGAAGCTTTCTTT.

CDR3: CASSLWPATEAFF. The CDR3 coding sequence is TGTGCCAGCAGTTTATGGCCTGCCACTGAAGCTTTCTTT. The genes are TRBV28 and TRBJ1-1, with no clear D. V lost 0 bases and J lost 4, with 6 bases in between. The CDR3 runs 13 residues. CDR1 and CDR2 from the germline V gene are MDHEN and SYDVKM.

The chain joins TRBV5-6 to TRBJ2-3; D is perhaps TRBD2 (6 bases). The CDR3 has 13 residues. V lost 4 bases and J lost 5, with 11 bases in between. The germline CDR1 and CDR2 sequences are SGHDT and YYEEEE. The CDR3 DNA follows: TGTGCCAGCAGCGGGGACTCGGTAGATACGCAGTATTTT. Residues: CASSGDSVDTQYF.

The chain employs TRBV15 and TRBJ1-5, with D hard to call. The V end was cut by 0 bases, the J end by 2 bases, with 14 bases between. This CDR3 has 17 amino acids. CDR1 is LNHNV and CDR2 is YYDKDF in the germline V gene (reference sequence). The DNA for the CDR3 is TGTGCCACCAGCAGAGATCTGAGGAGGGATCGCAATCAGCCCCAGCATTTT. This encodes CATSRDLRRDRNQPQHF. Full variable domain (rest looked up from reference TRBV15 and TRBJ1-5): DAMVIQNPRYQVTQFGKPVTLSCSQTLNHNVMYWYQQKSSQAPKLLFHYYDKDFNNEADTPDNFQSRRPNTSFCFLDIRSPGLGDTAMYLCATSRDLRRDRNQPQHFGDGTRLSIL.

This clonotype showed up just a few times. A read error may produce the germline difference seen at one junction end. The chain has TRBV4-3 and TRBJ1-2; 7 bases line up with TRBD1. The CDR3 runs to 15 residues. Germline assignment: CDR1 LGHNA and CDR2 YSLEER. Written as DNA, the CDR3 is TGCGCCAGTAGCCATTCTATTACAGGGGACTATGGCTACACCTTC. Translated: CASSHSITGDYGYTF.

A few counts support this clonotype. The genes are TRBV20-1 and TRBJ2-7, with TRBD2 identical over 7 bases. Trimming took 0 bases from V and 4 from J; bases not matched to a gene: 9. The V gene's germline CDR1 is DFQATT and CDR2 SNEGSKA (reference sequence). The CDR3 is 15 amino acids. This chain's CDR3 is CSARDYSGAIYEQYF. The DNA of the CDR3 is TGCAGTGCTAGAGATTACAGCGGGGCTATATACGAGCAGTACTTC.

J is TRBJ1-1 and V is TRBV7-9, with D hard to call. This CDR3 spans 14 amino acids. V gave up 2 bases and J gave up 1 base, with 8 bases separating them. Germline V gene data show CDR1 as SEHNR and CDR2 as FQNEAQ (reference sequence). CDR3 in amino acids: CASSLRDWNTEAFF. The DNA of the CDR3 is TGTGCCAGCAGCTTACGTGACTGGAACACTGAAGCTTTCTTT. The complete variable domain, with remaining parts taken from reference TRBV7-9 and TRBJ1-1, reads DTGVSQNPRHKITKRGQNVTFRCDPISEHNRLYWYRQTLGQGPEFLTYFQNEAQLEKSRLLSDRFSAERPKGSFSTLEIQRTEQGDSAMYLCASSLRDWNTEAFFGQGTRLTVV.

CDR3 DNA sequence: TGTGCCAGCAGCTTTCGGGCTAGCGCCGATACGCAGTATTTT. Residues: CASSFRASADTQYF. This sequence joins TRBV7-2 and TRBJ2-3, with D possibly being TRBD2 (6 bases). The CDR3 consists of 14 residues. V lost 3 bases to trimming and J lost 6 bases, with 13 bases between them. Germline V lookup: CDR1 SGHTA, CDR2 FQGNSA.

The V and J genes are TRBV7-6 and TRBJ1-1; D is possibly TRBD1 (5 bases). CDR1 SGHVS and CDR2 FNYEAQ come from the germline V gene. V was shortened by 3 bases and J by 0 bases, with 8 bases between the two germline ends. The CDR3 spans 14 residues. This CDR3 is CASSFGGVNTEAFF. The CDR3 DNA follows: TGTGCCAGCAGCTTCGGGGGGGTGAACACTGAAGCTTTCTTT.

This chain links TRBV6-8 with TRBJ2-3; no reliable D call. The CDR3 runs 14 residues. The V gene lost 2 bases and the J gene lost 2 bases, with 8 bases spanning the gap. In germline, CDR1 is MNHGY, CDR2 SAAAGT. CDR3 sequence: CASSYPGSTDTQYF. DNA for the CDR3: TGTGCCAGCAGTTACCCTGGATCCACAGATACGCAGTATTTT.

This chain joins TRBV4-2 and TRBJ2-2, with a tentative D call TRBD2 (6 bases). V was cut by 0 bases and J by 8 bases, with 13 bases left in between. CDR3 length equals 15 residues. From germline, CDR1 is LGHNA and CDR2 YNFKEQ. Here the CDR3 reads CASSQEGELAGELFF. The CDR3 DNA is TGTGCCAGCAGCCAAGAAGGGGAGCTAGCGGGGGAGCTGTTTTTT.

This clonotype was counted a few times. This chain links TRBV6-2 or TRBV6-3 with TRBJ2-5; D gene uncertain. The CDR3 contains 12 residues. V was cut by 8 bases and J by 1 base, with 8 bases left in between. Germline V gives CDR1 MNHEY, CDR2 SVGEGT. CDR3 region: CASAEFQETQYF. CDR3 coding DNA: TGTGCCAGCGCAGAATTCCAAGAGACCCAGTACTTC.

This clonotype was observed a handful of times. The gene calls are TRBV5-1 and TRBJ2-7; D is ambiguous. This CDR3 contains 17 residues. CDR1 is SGHRS and CDR2 is YFSETQ in the germline V gene. V gave up 0 bases and J gave up 1 base, with 17 bases separating them. The CDR3 coding sequence is TGCGCCAGCAGCTTGGTGGGAACCGGGTCACCTTCCTACGAGCAGTACTTC. Protein product: CASSLVGTGSPSYEQYF. Full variable domain (missing parts from reference TRBV5-1 and TRBJ2-7): KAGVTQTPRYLIKTRGQQVTLSCSPISGHRSVSWYQQTPGQGLQFLFEYFSETQRNKGNFPGRFSGRQFSNSRSEMNVSTLELGDSALYLCASSLVGTGSPSYEQYFGPGTRLTVT.

The chain links TRBV5-6 to TRBJ2-5; 12 bases line up with TRBD2. The V gene end was trimmed by 0 bases and the J gene end by 4 bases; junction bases not matched to a gene: 4. CDR3 size: 16 residues. Germline-derived CDR1 and CDR2 are SGHDT and YYEEEE. For the CDR3, the DNA is TGTGCCAGCAGCTTGGAGGGACTAGCGGGCCGAGAGACCCAGTACTTC. The encoded protein is CASSLEGLAGRETQYF.

The chain joins TRBV7-2 to TRBJ2-1; TRBD2 matches at 7 bases. The junction had 8 bases not matched to a gene; V was cut back by 5 bases and J by 7 bases. CDR3 length: 14 residues. CDR1 and CDR2 from the germline V gene are SGHTA and FQGNSA. DNA for the CDR3: TGTGCCAGCAGCATGCGGGACTACTTTAATGAGCAGTTCTTC. Encoded protein: CASSMRDYFNEQFF.

There are a few counts of this clonotype. The chain links TRBV4-2 to TRBJ2-1, with 13 bases that match TRBD2. V trimming: 4 bases; J trimming: 4 bases; junction bases outside the gene matches: 4. Germline values: CDR1 LGHNA, CDR2 YNFKEQ. The CDR3 has 16 amino acids. The CDR3 protein is CASSRTSGSGYNEQFF. CDR3 DNA: TGTGCCAGCAGCCGGACTAGCGGGAGTGGATACAATGAGCAGTTCTTC.

V usage is TRBV12-3 or TRBV12-4 and J usage is TRBJ1-2; no clear D. This CDR3 comprises 13 residues. V was shortened by 3 bases and J by 4 bases, with 9 bases between the two germline ends. CDR3 loop: CASSLNSFYGYTF. As DNA, the CDR3 is TGTGCCAGCAGTTTGAATAGTTTCTATGGCTACACCTTC.

The rearrangement links TRBV2 to TRBJ2-1, with TRBD1 matching 7 bases. Germline CDR1 reads SNHLY; CDR2 reads FYNNEI. V shed 2 bases, J shed 7 bases, and the junction held 11 bases outside the gene matches. The CDR3 has 16 residues. For the CDR3, the DNA is TGTGCCAGCAGTGAAAACGGCTATGGCAGGGGGAATGAGCAGTTCTTC. Protein sequence: CASSENGYGRGNEQFF. The variable domain in full, completed from reference TRBV2 and TRBJ2-1, reads EPEVTQTPSHQVTQMGQEVILRCVPISNHLYFYWYRQILGQKVEFLVSFYNNEISEKSEIFDDQFSVERPDGSNFTLKIRSTKLEDSAMYFCASSENGYGRGNEQFFGPGTRLTVL.

V and J are TRBV7-2 and TRBJ2-3; TRBD1 aligns across 7 bases. This CDR3 has 15 amino acids. J was trimmed by 3 bases and V by 5 bases; bases with no gene match: 8. The germline V gene has CDR1 SGHTA and CDR2 FQGNSA. CDR3 in amino acids: CASSIHRGRTDTQYF. The CDR3 bases are TGTGCCAGCAGCATACACAGGGGACGGACAGATACGCAGTATTTT.